This T cell receptor beta chain stems from a study of patients and donors after allogeneic stem cell transplantation. The CDR3 totals 16 residues. Per the germline V gene, CDR1 is SQVTM and CDR2 is ANQGSEA. Germline trimming cut 5 bases from V and 2 bases from J; bases unmatched to any gene: 8. Each CDR3 protein is one row after TCRdb ran MiXCR on the RT-PCR reads. The repertoire has hundreds of thousands of distinct CDR3 sequences, approximately 16% of them found once; the top ten carry around 7.2%. In its sample, this clonotype was seen many times. The sequence came from a human donor who was either an allogeneic HSCT recipient or a stem cell or donor lymphocyte infusion donor (not recorded which). It is not recorded whose cells these are; they may come from a transplant donor. Material for sequencing was blood, either unsorted or a sorted T cell fraction (not recorded which). The chain couples TRBV29-1 to TRBJ2-1; 11 bases agree with TRBD2. In nucleotides, the CDR3 is TGCAGCGTTCCCGCGCCACTAGCGGGGGCCTACAATGAGCAGTTCTTC. This translates into CSVPAPLAGAYNEQFF.